This T cell receptor beta chain came from a study of blood T cells in healthy people across ages (dated by TCRdb to between 2015 and 2017). Looking at the study overall: In model experiments, roughly one uniquely barcoded TCR beta cDNA molecule per two T cells was captured by template switching. Using deep sequencing normalized with unique cDNA molecular identifiers, the study measured how TCR beta repertoire diversity changes with age. The donors were split into four age groups: young (average 16 years), middle-aged (over 35), aged (roughly 68) and long-lived (under 85). Donors of different ages were randomly distributed across sequencing lanes to avoid experimental bias. Using the same blood draw, the study looked at two additional independent replicas of 1 million unique cDNA reads for two donors, one aged 18 to 29 and the other aged 80 or older. Broader findings and caveats from the paper: Because donor CMV infection status was unknown, age-related changes in expanded clonotypes were potentially confounded. Bulk unsorted PBMC profiling prevented conclusive comparison of naive and antigen-experienced compartments. Observed TCR beta diversity correlated strongly with the percentage of naive T cells measured by flow cytometry. Observed TCR beta diversity per million T cells fell roughly linearly with age, and a significant reduction was already apparent by age about 36. Estimates of total diversity based on one million sequenced T cells were regarded as lower bounds and as underestimates. Compared with the aged group, more naive CD4+ T cells, fewer expanded clones and increased TCR diversity were shown by the long-lived group, suggesting age selection.

Library generation was performed with 5' RACE. Instrument on record: Illumina HiSeq 2500. A second about 7 to 11 cycle PCR used a sample-barcoded 5' primer and a J-beta primer mix. A template-switch 5' adaptor carrying 12 random nucleotides introduced a unique molecular identifier onto each TCR beta cDNA molecule. Each sample yielded at least 3 million CDR3-containing paired-end reads. The Mint cDNA synthesis kit, primed by a TRBC-specific oligonucleotide, was used to synthesize first-strand cDNA from all RNA. All cDNA was treated with uracil-DNA glycosylase and then went through a first 18-cycle PCR with the universal primers M1SS and BC2_uni_R. The paper's processing steps were these. Each sample was normalized by randomly selecting 1 million high-quality reads, each carrying a distinct molecular identifier. Reads with shared molecular identifiers were discarded instead of being binned into consensus sequences. MiTCR, run with a Q25 quality threshold and the strictest error-elimination algorithm, handled CDR3 identification, clonotype clustering and error correction. A nonparametric unseen species model with Euler transformation was used to estimate lower-bound total TCR beta diversity. Through fastp at Q25 and MiXCR, TCRdb rebuilt clones from the public reads, retaining in-frame beta chains. Rows are unified per CDR3 protein, each entry keeping the most common DNA and genes. TCRdb, not the original authors, processed these V and J calls. For this sample there are 1.4 million to 1.5 million distinct CDR3 sequences; 35% to 45% appear just once. The top ten hold under 8% of the sample.

The 39 donors, aged about 6 to 95 years, were systemically healthy Caucasian individuals from Russia. Roughly 9.5 milliliters of peripheral blood were drawn from each donor into EDTA-treated Vacutainer tubes. Ficoll-Paque density-gradient centrifugation was used to isolate PBMCs, with at least 7 million per sample. Total RNA, at least 6 micrograms per sample, was extracted from PBMCs with Trizol reagent. For every donor, flow cytometry on a PBMC aliquot measured the percentage of naive CD45RAhigh/CD27high T cells. CDR1 is given as PRHDT and CDR2 as FYEKMQ, both from the germline V gene (reference sequence). Including the terminal cysteine and phenylalanine, the CDR3 comprises 16 residues. Only CDR3 DNA is held: 48 bases, read in frame from base 1. A remark on this clonotype: No antigen is known for it. The junction does not match germline at one end; this may be a read error.

Sequencing input: blood. This receptor was identified in a woman aged 18-29 years in good health. Recombination linked TRBV13 to TRBJ2-1; TRBD2 fits 8 bases in the junction. The CDR3 is CAGSLRIGGEYNEQFF. The nucleotide sequence reads TGTGCCGGCAGCTTACGTATCGGGGGGGAGTACAATGAGCAGTTCTTC.